This T cell receptor beta chain was recovered during a study of CD8 T cells in ankylosing spondylitis (TCRdb year 2017). Describing the broader study: The study set out to find disease-linked TCR variants by profiling T cell receptor beta repertoires in ankylosing spondylitis patients and healthy donors. The whole study cohort included about a hundred healthy donors and 25 or so ankylosing spondylitis patients. Peripheral blood samples were taken, and synovial fluid was additionally collected from ankylosing spondylitis patients. Points the paper makes about the study in general: A TCR beta motif made up of seven or eight highly homologous amino acid variants appeared to be characteristic of blood from ankylosing spondylitis patients. Significant enrichment of the disease-linked clones was reported in matched synovial fluid samples from ankylosing spondylitis patients. A CD8+ phenotype was shown by the disease-linked clones, which were found at relatively low frequencies in peripheral blood. Some motif variants had previously been reported in the synovial fluid and blood of reactive arthritis patients, which suggests shared mechanisms of disease initiation.

The instrument was an Illumina HiSeq 2500. TCR beta libraries were prepared by quantitative 5'-RACE with molecular barcodes. The authors processed their data as follows. Disease-linked TCR variants were identified with a new computational method built on a probabilistic model of VDJ rearrangement. TCRdb redid the processing of the public reads, applying fastp at Q25 and MiXCR, and retained in-frame beta chains. Entries that share a CDR3 protein sequence are merged under the most common genes and DNA. V and J calls and clone size were set by TCRdb, not the authors. The sample table records tens of thousands of distinct CDR3 sequences; roughly 9% of these occur just once. Under 35% of the sample goes to the ten largest clones. This clonotype was seen ten or more times. There is no known antigen for this receptor. No base quality information exists; no much larger clone differs at one position. Taken from cysteine to phenylalanine, the CDR3 has 15 residues. Solely the CDR3 DNA is kept, with 45 bases framed from the first base. Looking up the germline V gene yields CDR1 SGHRS and CDR2 YFSETQ. A distance of 13 bases separates the germline ends of V and J, which lose 0 bases and 6 bases respectively.

The origin of this receptor is a male donor with ankylosing spondylitis. Sequencing used blood, either unsorted or a sorted T cell fraction (not recorded which). The chain was built from TRBV5-1 and TRBJ1-5; TRBD1 is a weak D gene call, 5 bases matching. The CDR3 in this case is CASSLAGGYSQPQHF. The DNA reads as follows: TGCGCCAGCAGCTTGGCCGGGGGGTATAGTCAGCCCCAGCATTTT.